The present T cell receptor (beta chain) was sequenced within a study of control samples from healthy donors and cancer patients. Trimming stripped 0 bases from V and 6 bases from J, with 9 bases between. CDR3 length equals 13 residues. Germline lookup yields CDR1 SGDLS and CDR2 YYNGEE. Assay used: immunoSEQ multiplex PCR; TCRdb lists only in-frame clones, some missing. The data hold roughly 120,000 clones, with roughly nine tenths observed a single time. V is TRBV9 and J is TRBJ2-5; D might be TRBD2 (6 bases). The receptor's source is a woman aged 45-65 years with colorectal cancer. Sample: PBMCs. The CDR3 DNA follows: TGTGCCAGCAGCGTAGGGGGGGATCAGACCCAGTACTTC. As protein: CASSVGGDQTQYF.